Following are 12 T cell receptor beta chains from one sample sequenced in a study of blood T cell repertoires in COVID-19. The protocol was immunoSEQ multiplex PCR, while the TCRdb copy is restricted to in-frame clones and leaves out a portion. The table shows about 170,000 clones, with approximately 87% occurring only once. Sequences were obtained from PBMCs or T cells enriched from blood (not recorded which). All receptors come from a woman between 45 and 60 years old who had recovered from COVID-19.

The table lists this clone with a few counts. The chain uses TRBV6-5 and TRBJ1-1; D may be TRBD1 (5 bases). The CDR3 is 15 residues long. The germline V and J ends were trimmed by 6 bases and 0 bases, with 14 bases remaining between them. The germline V gene has CDR1 MNHEY and CDR2 SVGAGI. The CDR3 DNA follows: TGTGCCAGCAGGGGGACGGGACTTATGAACACTGAAGCTTTCTTT. Its protein product is CASRGTGLMNTEAFF.

This chain uses TRBV9 with TRBJ2-1; tentatively, D is TRBD2 (5 bases). The germline V gene has CDR1 SGDLS and CDR2 YYNGEE. This CDR3 spans 17 amino acids. V dropped 0 bases and J dropped 1 base, with 14 bases sitting between them. The CDR3 is CASSVATSGISYNEQFF. The CDR3 DNA sequence: TGTGCCAGCAGCGTAGCTACATCGGGGATATCCTACAATGAGCAGTTCTTC. Complete variable domain (other parts from reference TRBV9 and TRBJ2-1): DSGVTQTPKHLITATGQRVTLRCSPRSGDLSVYWYQQSLDQGLQFLIQYYNGEERAKGNILERFSAQQFPDLHSELNLSSLELGDSALYFCASSVATSGISYNEQFFGPGTRLTVL.

The chain carries TRBV7-9 and TRBJ2-3, with 9 bases lining up with TRBD1. The CDR3 runs 17 residues. Germline V gene data show CDR1 as SEHNR and CDR2 as FQNEAQ (reference sequence). V trimming: 10 bases; J trimming: 4 bases; junction bases outside the gene matches: 18. CDR3 nucleotide sequence: TGTGCCATCGGCCAAGAGACGTCCCGGGACAGGGCAGATACGCAGTATTTT. Translated, it gives CAIGQETSRDRADTQYF.

In its sample, this clone was seen once. The V gene is TRBV6-5, the J gene TRBJ1-2; 7 bases are shared with TRBD1. Trimming took 5 bases from V and 4 from J; bases not matched to a gene: 7. This CDR3 region has 14 residues. The germline gives CDR1 MNHEY, CDR2 SVGAGI. CDR3 protein: CASSLQGGPYGYTF. CDR3 bases: TGTGCCAGCAGTCTCCAGGGGGGCCCCTATGGCTACACCTTC.

The genes are TRBV2 and TRBJ1-4, with 8 bases that match TRBD1. CDR3 length: 13 residues. The ends lost 8 bases at V and 8 bases at J; junction bases unmatched: 7. Germline assignment: CDR1 SNHLY and CDR2 FYNNEI. CDR3 amino acids: CASATGGNEKLFF. DNA of the CDR3: TGTGCCAGCGCTACAGGGGGTAACGAAAAACTGTTTTTT.

CDR3 nucleotide sequence: TGTGCCAGCAGCAGCCGGGACAGGGACAACAATGAGCAGTTCTTC. It translates to CASSSRDRDNNEQFF. The V call is TRBV7-9, the J call TRBJ2-1; 9 nucleotides agree with TRBD1. CDR1 is SEHNR and CDR2 is FQNEAQ in the germline V gene (reference sequence). The junction had 7 bases not matched to a gene; V was cut back by 5 bases and J by 5 bases. The CDR3 sequence is 15 residues long.

The rearrangement joins TRBV19 to TRBJ1-2; D uncertain. Germline CDR1 reads LNHDA; CDR2 reads SQIVND (reference sequence). Trimming stripped 3 bases from V and 2 bases from J, with 22 bases between. The CDR3 is 18 residues long. The CDR3 protein is CASSILGRREGGNYGYTF. The CDR3 bases are TGTGCCAGTAGTATTCTCGGACGGAGGGAAGGCGGAAACTATGGCTACACCTTC.

V is TRBV27 and J is TRBJ1-5; D ambiguous. V shed 8 bases and J shed 9 bases, with 11 bases lying between them. This CDR3 is built from 11 residues. CDR1 is MNHEY, CDR2 SMNVEV, per germline (reference sequence). In DNA, the CDR3 is TGTGCCAGCGGTCTTGGGCGGCCCCAGCATTTT. It yields the protein CASGLGRPQHF.

The rearrangement links TRBV5-4 to TRBJ1-4; TRBD1 aligns across 7 bases. The CDR3 runs to 14 residues. V gave up 5 bases and J gave up 8 bases; unmatched junction bases: 9. Germline V lookup: CDR1 SGHNT, CDR2 YYREEE (reference sequence). Here the CDR3 DNA reads TGTGCCAGCAGTCGACAGGGACCTGGGGAAAAACTGTTTTTT. Encoded protein: CASSRQGPGEKLFF. Supplemented by reference TRBV5-4 and TRBJ1-4, the full variable domain reads ETGVTQSPTHLIKTRGQQVTLRCSSQSGHNTVSWYQQALGQGPQFIFQYYREEENGRGNFPPRFSGLQFPNYSSELNVNALELDDSALYLCASSRQGPGEKLFFGSGTQLSVL.

The CDR3 reads CASSPGQGRDTIYF. CDR3 DNA: TGTGCCAGCAGCCCGGGACAGGGGCGGGACACCATATATTTT. The chain is built from TRBV7-8 and TRBJ1-3, with TRBD1 matching over 10 bases. V lost 5 bases to trimming and J lost 8 bases; unmatched junction nucleotides: 6. Germline CDR1 SGHVS, CDR2 FQNEAQ. The CDR3 spans 14 residues.

This chain connects TRBV5-6 to TRBJ1-2; D possibly corresponds to TRBD1 (5 bases). V lost 4 bases, J lost 2 bases, and 12 bases lay in between. The CDR3 has 14 residues. In germline, CDR1 is SGHDT, CDR2 YYEEEE. CDR3 sequence (DNA): TGTGCCAGCAGCGGAGGGGAAGCCAACTATGGCTACACCTTC. This sequence encodes CASSGGEANYGYTF. The full variable domain, its missing parts supplied by reference TRBV5-6 and TRBJ1-2, is DAGVTQSPTHLIKTRGQQVTLRCSPKSGHDTVSWYQQALGQGPQFIFQYYEEEERQRGNFPDRFSGHQFPNYSSELNVNALLLGDSALYLCASSGGEANYGYTFGSGTRLTVV.

The rearrangement uses TRBV27 and TRBJ1-6, with D possibly being TRBD1 (5 bases). Trimming removed 6 bases from V and 7 bases from J, with 13 bases in between. This CDR3 contains 14 residues. From germline, CDR1 is MNHEY and CDR2 SMNVEV (reference sequence). CDR3 amino acids: CASREGTTNSPLHF. The CDR3 DNA reads as TGTGCCAGCAGGGAGGGGACTACCAATTCACCCCTCCACTTT.